This entry features one T cell receptor (beta chain) sequence. What it recognizes is unknown. PCR used 60 Vbeta primers and 13 Jbeta primers. Data came from immunoSEQ multiplex PCR; TCRdb stores just in-frame clones and leaves some out. In the table there are 130,000 or so clones, 81% of which are singletons. This record belongs to a study of cytomegalovirus exposure and HLA in healthy donors. Notes on the study in general: TRBV6-2, TRBV6-3 and some other V segments were unresolvable in 87-base-pair reads.

V trimming: 10 bases; J trimming: 8 bases; junction bases outside the gene matches: 15. The CDR3 covers 14 residues. Looked up from germline, CDR1 is ENHRY and CDR2 is SYGVKD. The sequenced material came from PBMCs. The chain is built from TRBV10-3 and TRBJ2-3; 7 bases match TRBD1. This receptor was taken from a man in his forties in good health and CMV-seronegative. In DNA, the CDR3 is TGTGCCAGTACAGGGGTCCGCACAGGGGTTACGCAGTATTTT. Encoded protein: CASTGVRTGVTQYF.